The clone carrying this T cell receptor beta chain was found many times. Its specificity is unknown. The source of the sample is a study of T cells after yellow fever vaccination. Across the study: Researchers used SMART-Seq v4 Ultra Low Input to prepare fractions that had low cell numbers.

CDR1 is DFQATT and CDR2 is SNEGSKA in the germline V gene (reference sequence). The V end lost 2 bases, the J end lost 6 bases, and 19 bases lay between the germline ends. This CDR3 region has 15 residues. Synthesis of TCR cDNA relied on 5'RACE template switching, which attached a universal primer site and UMIs. TCRdb re-called the 5' RACE reads through MiXCR, storing one row per CDR3 protein. This repertoire shows a few hundred thousand distinct CDR3 sequences, over 3.5% found once; its top ten account for roughly 24%. Study findings and constraints: Any FACS-sorted repertoire could hold abundant clonotypes that contaminate it from the bulk population. The booster saw the reappearance of most primary-vaccination clones (nearly 98% CD4, less than 90% CD8).

The chain has TRBV20-1 and TRBJ2-5; D is undetermined. This TCR derives from a man between 18 and 35 years old who received the YFV17D yellow fever vaccine. Here the sequenced sample was PBMCs, taken 5 days after the yellow fever booster vaccination. Here the CDR3 reads CSARRLDVGTKTQYF. The CDR3 DNA reads as TGCAGTGCTAGAAGACTGGACGTGGGAACGAAGACCCAGTACTTC.